The 28 T cell receptor beta chains reported below all come from one sample, sequenced in a study of T cell repertoires in cytomegalovirus infection. Each CDR3 protein is one row after TCRdb ran MiXCR on the reads. The sample shows around 210,000 distinct CDR3 sequences, about 5.9% of them seen only once. Sequencing was done on a sample of PBMCs. Source of these receptors: a human donor in good health (CMV status not recorded). Some clones in this sample may be carry-over from other donors' samples.

There are many counts of this clonotype. The chain couples TRBV4-2 to TRBJ2-5; D is uncertain. The germline CDR1 and CDR2 sequences are LGHNA and YNFKEQ. CDR3 size: 17 residues. The V gene lost 1 base and the J gene lost 1 base, with 16 bases spanning the gap. Here the CDR3 reads CASSQAPPDGRQETQYF. In DNA form, the CDR3 reads TGTGCCAGCAGCCAAGCCCCACCCGACGGTCGCCAAGAGACCCAGTACTTC.

There are many counts of this clonotype. V gene TRBV7-2 combines with J gene TRBJ2-2; D ambiguous. V shed 0 bases and J shed 1 base, with 9 bases lying between them. This CDR3 is 16 amino acids long. The germline CDR1 and CDR2 sequences are SGHTA and FQGNSA. The CDR3 DNA sequence: TGTGCCAGCAGCTTAGCAGGGTCCCTGAACACCGGGGAGCTGTTTTTT. This sequence encodes CASSLAGSLNTGELFF.

In its sample, this clonotype was seen many times. V and J are TRBV28 and TRBJ1-4; no reliable D call. This CDR3 spans 15 amino acids. Germline assignment: CDR1 MDHEN and CDR2 SYDVKM. The ends were cut back, 2 bases at V and 1 base at J, with 8 bases in the middle. In nucleotides, the CDR3 is TGTGCCAGCAGTTTAACTGTTATAACTAATGAAAAACTGTTTTTT. This codes for CASSLTVITNEKLFF. The full variable domain, rest sourced from reference TRBV28 and TRBJ1-4, is DVKVTQSSRYLVKRTGEKVFLECVQDMDHENMFWYRQDPGLGLRLIYFSYDVKMKEKGDIPEGYSVSREKKERFSLILESASTNQTSMYLCASSLTVITNEKLFFGSGTQLSVL.

Many counts were recorded for this clonotype. The chain links TRBV7-2 to TRBJ1-5; D perhaps matches TRBD1 (6 bases). There are 14 residues in the CDR3. With 6 bases removed from V and 7 bases from J, the gap between germline ends came to 16 bases. Germline CDR1 SGHTA, CDR2 FQGNSA. The CDR3 DNA follows: TGTGCCAGCAGTCTACAGGGAGGCGGGCAGCCCCAGCATTTT. Amino acid sequence: CASSLQGGGQPQHF.

This clonotype was picked up many times. This chain connects TRBV29-1 to TRBJ2-5; D possibly uses TRBD1 or TRBD2 (6 bases each). V was pared by 7 bases and J by 2 bases, with 17 bases between. The germline V gene encodes CDR1 SQVTM and CDR2 ANQGSEA. This CDR3 region has 14 residues. CDR3 in amino acids: CSAEGTQKQETQYF. The CDR3 DNA sequence: TGCAGCGCGGAGGGGACACAGAAACAAGAGACCCAGTACTTC.

This clonotype was seen many times. V usage is TRBV20-1 and J usage is TRBJ2-1; 9 bases align to TRBD2. V dropped 6 bases and J dropped 7; count of bases not matched to a gene: 13. Germline values: CDR1 DFQATT, CDR2 SNEGSKA (reference sequence). This CDR3 region has 15 residues. DNA for the CDR3: TGCAGTGCCCGACAAGCGGGGGGCCCGGGGAATGAGCAGTTCTTC. Encoded protein: CSARQAGGPGNEQFF.

The sample holds many counts of this clonotype. The chain combines TRBV30 with TRBJ1-1, with D perhaps matching TRBD1 (5 bases). The CDR3 extends over 13 amino acids. Germline V gene sequence: CDR1 GTSNPN, CDR2 SVGIG (reference sequence). V lost 7 bases, J lost 6 bases, and 18 bases lay in between. CDR3 protein: CASRLTDLAEAFF. The CDR3 region has the DNA TGTGCCTCCCGTTTGACAGACCTCGCTGAAGCTTTCTTT. The variable domain in full, with the rest retrieved from reference TRBV30 and TRBJ1-1, is SQTIHQWPATLVQPVGSPLSLECTVEGTSNPNLYWYRQAAGRGLQLLFYSVGIGQISSEVPQNLSASRPQDRQFILSSKKLLLSDSGFYLCASRLTDLAEAFFGQGTRLTVV.

This clonotype was seen repeatedly, ten times or more. The CDR3 loop reads CASSIISSNGYTF. In nucleotides, the CDR3 is TGTGCCAGCAGCATCATCTCCTCCAATGGCTACACCTTC. The chain uses TRBV28 and TRBJ1-2, with D hard to call. Trimming cost V 6 bases and J 6 bases, with 14 bases left between them. This CDR3 spans 13 amino acids. CDR1 and CDR2 (germline): MDHEN, SYDVKM.

This clonotype was detected many times. This chain joins TRBV7-3 and TRBJ2-1; D remains ambiguous. Deletions cut 5 bases from V and 6 bases from J, with 14 bases between. This CDR3 has 14 residues. Per germline, CDR1 SGHTA and CDR2 FQGTGA. The CDR3: CASSHDRLANEQFF. CDR3 sequence (DNA): TGTGCCAGCAGCCATGACCGGCTTGCCAATGAGCAGTTCTTC.

This clonotype was observed a few times. The CDR3 region has the DNA TGCAGCGTTGGGGGCAGCTCCTACGAGCAGTACTTC. Its translation: CSVGGSSYEQYF. The chain recombines TRBV29-1 with TRBJ2-7, with D possibly TRBD1 on 5 matching bases. This CDR3 has 12 amino acids. V was trimmed by 4 bases and J by 0 bases, leaving 7 bases between them. CDR1 is SQVTM and CDR2 is ANQGSEA in the germline V gene.

This clonotype was seen repeatedly, ten times or more. The chain uses TRBV7-2 and TRBJ1-4, with D tentatively TRBD1 (6 bases). This CDR3 region has 15 residues. Germline V gene sequence: CDR1 SGHTA, CDR2 FQGNSA. V lost 3 bases and J lost 4, with 12 bases in between. This CDR3 is CASSFEGQINEKLFF. DNA of the CDR3: TGTGCCAGCAGCTTCGAGGGACAAATTAATGAAAAACTGTTTTTT.

In regard to this clonotype: This sequence may be a read error, since a much larger clone differs from it by one base. This chain uses TRBV20-1 with TRBJ1-2; TRBD1 matches 7 bases. J gave up 4 bases and V 3 bases, and 8 bases lay outside the gene matches. Per germline, CDR1 DFQATT and CDR2 SNEGSKA (reference sequence). The CDR3 consists of 14 residues. The CDR3 here is CSASEQGKGYGYTF. The CDR3 nucleotides read TGCAGTGCTAGTGAACAGGGGAAAGGCTATGGCTACACCTTC.

This clonotype was counted ten times or more. The rearrangement links TRBV29-1 to TRBJ1-1, with TRBD1 matching over 8 bases. Trimming took 7 bases from V and 3 from J; bases not matched to a gene: 7. Germline loops: CDR1 SQVTM, CDR2 ANQGSEA. There are 13 residues in the CDR3. The CDR3 sequence: CSAQGAGYTEAFF. CDR3 sequence (DNA): TGCAGCGCGCAGGGGGCAGGGTACACTGAAGCTTTCTTT.

This clonotype occurred many times. This chain connects TRBV6-5 to TRBJ2-7; D possibly uses TRBD1 or TRBD2 (5 bases each). CDR3 length equals 12 residues. Germline assignment: CDR1 MNHEY and CDR2 SVGAGI. With 4 bases removed from V and 6 bases from J, the gap between germline ends came to 10 bases. CDR3 DNA: TGTGCCAGCAGTTCCGGGGACGTCGAGCAGTACTTC. Protein product: CASSSGDVEQYF.

This clonotype was counted a few times. The chain couples TRBV28 to TRBJ1-1; D may be TRBD1 (5 bases). V shed 5 bases and J shed 0 bases, with 16 bases lying between them. CDR1 and CDR2 from the germline V gene are MDHEN and SYDVKM. The length of the CDR3 is 16 residues. CDR3 region: CASSAGTLTMNTEAFF. The CDR3 DNA sequence: TGTGCCAGCAGTGCCGGGACGTTAACGATGAACACTGAAGCTTTCTTT.

This clonotype has ten or more counts. This sequence joins TRBV4-1 and TRBJ1-5; maybe TRBD1 (6 bases). This CDR3 has 16 amino acids. The germline V and J ends were trimmed by 3 bases and 1 base, with 13 bases remaining between them. Per the germline V gene, CDR1 is MGHRA and CDR2 is YSYEKL. The CDR3 sequence: CASSHVTGISNQPQHF. CDR3 bases: TGCGCCAGCAGCCACGTAACAGGGATCAGCAATCAGCCCCAGCATTTT.

A few counts support this clonotype. V usage is TRBV6-5 and J usage is TRBJ2-7, with TRBD1 as a possible D gene (5 bases). V lost 5 bases to trimming and J lost 3 bases, with 20 bases between them. CDR3 length: 16 amino acids. CDR1 and CDR2 (germline): MNHEY, SVGAGI. The CDR3 DNA sequence: TGTGCCAGCAGTACCCGACCTGGGGAAGGGGACTACGAGCAGTACTTC. It translates to CASSTRPGEGDYEQYF.

Many counts were recorded for this clonotype. The rearrangement uses TRBV10-3 and TRBJ1-5; 8 bases match TRBD1. V lost 5 bases to trimming and J lost 7 bases; unmatched junction nucleotides: 13. Germline CDR1 and CDR2: ENHRY and SYGVKD. The CDR3 consists of 16 residues. The CDR3 region is CAISNADRGNGQPQHF. The CDR3 DNA reads TGTGCCATCAGTAACGCCGACAGGGGTAACGGGCAGCCCCAGCATTTT.

This clonotype was picked up a small number of times. The chain employs TRBV2 and TRBJ2-7; possible D gene TRBD1, 7 bases. This CDR3 comprises 14 residues. Germline CDR1 and CDR2: SNHLY and FYNNEI. The germline V and J ends were trimmed by 6 bases and 4 bases, with 16 bases remaining between them. The CDR3 region is CASSQGGAIYEQYF. The CDR3 DNA sequence: TGTGCCAGCAGCCAGGGGGGAGCGATTTACGAGCAGTACTTC.

V usage is TRBV29-1 and J usage is TRBJ2-1; D may match TRBD1 or TRBD2 (5 bases each). The CDR3 length is 14 residues. Trimming removed 4 bases at V and 9 bases at J, with 19 bases between. Germline assignment: CDR1 SQVTM and CDR2 ANQGSEA. CDR3 bases: TGCAGCGTTGCAATAGGGCAGGGCAGCGGTGAGCAGTTCTTC. It is translated as CSVAIGQGSGEQFF.

This clonotype occurred many times. The CDR3 here is CASSSTGWGQPQHF. CDR3 sequence (DNA): TGTGCCAGCAGTTCGACAGGGTGGGGACAGCCCCAGCATTTT. The gene calls are TRBV28 and TRBJ1-5, with 7 bases fitting TRBD1. CDR3 length: 14 residues. Germline lookup yields CDR1 MDHEN and CDR2 SYDVKM. Unmatched junction bases numbered 7, after V lost 4 bases and J lost 7 bases. Looking up the rest from reference TRBV28 and TRBJ1-5 gives the full variable domain: DVKVTQSSRYLVKRTGEKVFLECVQDMDHENMFWYRQDPGLGLRLIYFSYDVKMKEKGDIPEGYSVSREKKERFSLILESASTNQTSMYLCASSSTGWGQPQHFGDGTRLSIL.

This clonotype was detected ten times or more. The V call is TRBV6-2 or TRBV6-3, the J call TRBJ2-5, with 8 bases lining up with TRBD1. J was trimmed by 2 bases and V by 6 bases; bases with no gene match: 11. This CDR3 has 16 residues. From germline, CDR1 is MNHEY and CDR2 SVGEGT. The chain's CDR3 is CASSFLPQGGQETQYF. The CDR3 DNA reads TGTGCCAGCAGCTTCCTCCCACAGGGGGGTCAAGAGACCCAGTACTTC.

This clonotype was observed many times. This chain joins TRBV5-5 and TRBJ1-1, with D possibly matching TRBD1 (6 bases). The CDR3 runs 16 residues. Between the trimmed V and J ends, which lost 1 base and 0 bases, there was a span of 13 bases. CDR1 and CDR2 (germline): SGHKS, YYEKEE (reference sequence). The CDR3 DNA reads as TGTGCCAGCAGCTTGCGGGCCGGGACATTGAACACTGAAGCTTTCTTT. Its translation: CASSLRAGTLNTEAFF. Combining the CDR3 with reference TRBV5-5 and TRBJ1-1 gives the whole variable domain DAGVTQSPTHLIKTRGQQVTLRCSPISGHKSVSWYQQVLGQGPQFIFQYYEKEERGRGNFPDRFSARQFPNYSSELNVNALLLGDSALYLCASSLRAGTLNTEAFFGQGTRLTVV.

This clonotype has at least ten counts. The gene calls are TRBV28 and TRBJ1-5; 9 nucleotides match TRBD1. Germline lookup yields CDR1 MDHEN and CDR2 SYDVKM. The CDR3 sequence is 14 residues long. Germline trimming cut 10 bases from V and 2 bases from J; bases unmatched to any gene: 6. Here the CDR3 reads CATVQGAGNQPQHF. CDR3 sequence (DNA): TGTGCCACCGTACAGGGGGCAGGCAATCAGCCCCAGCATTTT.

This clonotype was found many times. This chain connects TRBV5-5 to TRBJ2-2; D not certain. V was trimmed by 1 base and J by 0 bases, leaving 16 bases between them. This CDR3 is built from 18 residues. Germline assignment: CDR1 SGHKS and CDR2 YYEKEE (reference sequence). CDR3 residues: CASSLMFSSDANTGELFF. As DNA, the CDR3 is TGTGCCAGCAGCTTGATGTTCAGCTCGGACGCGAACACCGGGGAGCTGTTTTTT.

This clonotype was picked up many times. This chain links TRBV4-3 with TRBJ1-2; unclear D gene. V was shortened by 0 bases and J by 4 bases, with 12 bases between the two germline ends. The CDR3 extends over 15 amino acids. The germline V gene encodes CDR1 LGHNA and CDR2 YSLEER. This CDR3 is CASSQDRSYIYGYTF. CDR3 sequence (DNA): TGCGCCAGCAGCCAAGATCGGAGTTATATCTATGGCTACACCTTC.

In this sample, this clonotype turned up many times. The genes are TRBV6-5 and TRBJ2-4; TRBD1 agrees at 10 bases. Trimming at V came to 3 bases and at J to 7 bases, leaving 3 bases not matched to a gene. The germline V gene has CDR1 MNHEY and CDR2 SVGAGI. The CDR3 spans 14 residues. CDR3 coding DNA: TGTGCCAGCAGTTATACGGGACAGGGGAACATTCAGTACTTC. It is translated as CASSYTGQGNIQYF.

This clonotype has just a few counts. This sequence may be a read error, since a much larger clone differs from it by one base. The rearrangement joins TRBV7-2 to TRBJ2-7; D might be TRBD2 (7 bases). Germline CDR1 and CDR2: SGHTA and FQGNSA. The CDR3 runs 15 residues. V gave up 6 bases and J gave up 4 bases, with 19 bases separating them. CDR3: CASRGGGGAGYEQYF. The DNA for the CDR3 is TGTGCCAGCAGGGGGGGGGGGGGGGCGGGGTACGAGCAGTACTTC.